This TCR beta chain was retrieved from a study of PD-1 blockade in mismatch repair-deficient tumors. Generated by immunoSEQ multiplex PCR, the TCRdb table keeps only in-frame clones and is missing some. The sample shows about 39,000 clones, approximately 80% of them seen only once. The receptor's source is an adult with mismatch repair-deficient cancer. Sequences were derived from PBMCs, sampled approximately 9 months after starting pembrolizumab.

The chain's CDR3 is CASSQDIQGARGYTF. The CDR3 region has the DNA TGCGCCAGCAGCCAAGATATACAGGGGGCAAGAGGCTACACCTTC. The chain carries TRBV4-1 and TRBJ1-2, with 9 bases matching TRBD1. V was clipped by 0 bases and J by 8 bases; unmatched bases: 7. CDR1 is MGHRA, CDR2 YSYEKL, per germline. The CDR3 runs to 15 residues.